The 16 T cell receptor beta chains below all came from one sample that was sequenced in a study of cytomegalovirus exposure and HLA in healthy donors. The PCR ran on 60 Vbeta and 13 Jbeta primers. Assay used: immunoSEQ multiplex PCR; TCRdb lists only in-frame clones, some missing. Altogether approximately 150,000 clones are present, over 60% being singletons, with the ten largest covering more than 2.5%. Specimen: PBMCs. The receptors here all came from a woman between 25 and 40 years old in good health and CMV-seronegative.

This clone was seen a few times. The chain carries TRBV7-2 and TRBJ2-2; 7 bases line up with TRBD1. The length of the CDR3 is 14 residues. V lost 7 bases to trimming and J lost 7 bases; unmatched junction nucleotides: 9. The germline CDR1 and CDR2 sequences are SGHTA and FQGNSA. CDR3 in DNA: TGTGCCAGCACCCGGGACAGATTCGTCGGGGAGCTGTTTTTT. Translated: CASTRDRFVGELFF.

This chain connects TRBV9 to TRBJ1-2, with D unclear. CDR3 length: 14 amino acids. Germline CDR1 reads SGDLS; CDR2 reads YYNGEE. The ends were cut back, 6 bases at V and 8 bases at J, with 20 bases in the middle. As DNA, the CDR3 is TGTGCCAGCACCGAAGAACCCCACGGAGGAGGCTACACCTTC. Translated: CASTEEPHGGGYTF.

CDR3 nucleotide sequence: TGCGCCAGCAGCCAAGAGAAAGGGGCGAACACCATATATTTT. It encodes CASSQEKGANTIYF. This chain links TRBV4-3 with TRBJ1-3; D is possibly TRBD1 (5 bases). Trimming left V 0 bases short and J 7 bases short, with 10 bases between. Germline CDR1 reads LGHNA; CDR2 reads YSLEER. The CDR3 spans 14 residues.

This clone came up a few times. J is TRBJ2-7 and V is TRBV19, with 12 positions matching TRBD1. J lost 4 bases, V lost 6 bases, and 4 bases had no gene match. The CDR3 runs 14 residues. Germline CDR1 reads LNHDA; CDR2 reads SQIVND (reference sequence). The CDR3 loop is CASRGTGGAYEQYF. CDR3 nucleotide sequence: TGTGCCAGTAGGGGGACAGGGGGCGCGTACGAGCAGTACTTC.

The genes are TRBV6-1 and TRBJ1-2; the D is unclear. The V and J ends lost 3 bases and 0 bases respectively, with 8 bases between them. The V gene's germline CDR1 is MNHNS and CDR2 SASEGT. This CDR3 has 14 amino acids. CDR3: CASSEGGANYGYTF. Written as DNA, the CDR3 is TGTGCCAGCAGTGAGGGTGGAGCTAACTATGGCTACACCTTC.

This sequence joins TRBV4-2 and TRBJ2-7, with a tentative D call TRBD1 (5 bases). V lost 0 bases, J lost 7 bases, and 13 bases lay in between. CDR1 is LGHNA and CDR2 is YNFKEQ in the germline V gene. There are 14 residues in the CDR3. CDR3 nucleotides: TGTGCCAGCAGCCAAGACCAGGGTTTTTGGGAGCAGTACTTC. Its translation is CASSQDQGFWEQYF.

The chain is built from TRBV5-1 and TRBJ1-1; possibly TRBD1 for D (5 bases). The V end lost 6 bases, the J end lost 2 bases, and 11 bases lay between the germline ends. CDR3 length: 13 amino acids. CDR1 is SGHRS and CDR2 is YFSETQ in the germline V gene. The CDR3 DNA is TGCGCCAGCACGAAAGACAGAAACACTGAAGCTTTCTTT. Its protein is CASTKDRNTEAFF. Filled out from reference TRBV5-1 and TRBJ1-1, the complete variable domain reads KAGVTQTPRYLIKTRGQQVTLSCSPISGHRSVSWYQQTPGQGLQFLFEYFSETQRNKGNFPGRFSGRQFSNSRSEMNVSTLELGDSALYLCASTKDRNTEAFFGQGTRLTVV.

The chain joins TRBV6-6 to TRBJ2-7, with 7 bases matching TRBD1. The V segment lost 6 bases and the J segment 1 base; nucleotides outside the gene matches: 9. CDR3 length: 15 residues. In germline, CDR1 is MNHNY, CDR2 SVGAGI (reference sequence). The CDR3 region is CASSNKKGASYEQYF. The CDR3 nucleotides are TGTGCCAGCAGCAACAAAAAGGGGGCGTCCTACGAGCAGTACTTC.

The rearrangement links TRBV25-1 to TRBJ1-2; the D gene is possibly TRBD1 (5 bases). Trimming took 1 base from V and 8 from J, leaving 14 bases between them. The CDR3 length is 14 residues. CDR1 MGHDK and CDR2 SYGVNS come from the germline V gene. CDR3 nucleotides: TGTGCCAGCAGTGAATTTTACGGGCCAGGGGGCTACACCTTC. This translates into CASSEFYGPGGYTF.

The chain is built from TRBV4-1 and TRBJ2-5; D unclear. The J call is in doubt because the DNA end fits TRBJ2-7 better. Looked up from germline, CDR1 is MGHRA and CDR2 is YSYEKL. The CDR3 has 14 residues. The CDR3 loop is CASSQVARTYEQYF. The CDR3 bases are TGCGCCAGCAGCCAAGTCGCTAGAACCTACGAGCAGTACTTC.

This clone was detected a few times. This rearrangement joins TRBV4-1 to TRBJ2-7; possibly TRBD2 for D (5 bases). This CDR3 contains 12 residues. The germline V gene encodes CDR1 MGHRA and CDR2 YSYEKL. V gave up 5 bases and J gave up 8 bases, with 13 bases separating them. CDR3: CASSVTSGKQYF. Here the CDR3 DNA reads TGCGCCAGCAGCGTGACATCCGGGAAGCAGTACTTC.

V gene TRBV5-6 combines with J gene TRBJ2-7; 16 nucleotides align to TRBD2. The CDR3 totals 16 residues. Unmatched junction bases numbered 5, after V lost 4 bases and J lost 4 bases. CDR1 SGHDT and CDR2 YYEEEE come from the germline V gene. CDR3: CASSPGLAGGRYEQYF. Here the CDR3 DNA reads TGTGCCAGCAGCCCGGGACTAGCGGGAGGGAGGTACGAGCAGTACTTC.

The chain uses TRBV2 and TRBJ1-6; 7 bases line up with TRBD1. There are 15 residues in the CDR3. CDR1 SNHLY and CDR2 FYNNEI come from the germline V gene. Trimming took 5 bases from V and 10 from J; bases not matched to a gene: 11. The CDR3 is CASSPLTGSGSPLHF. DNA of the CDR3: TGTGCCAGCAGTCCCCTGACAGGGTCCGGCTCACCCCTCCACTTT.

The CDR3 loop is CASRLGRNTEAFF. Written as DNA, the CDR3 is TGTGCCAGCAGGCTTGGGAGGAACACTGAAGCTTTCTTT. This chain links TRBV7-3 with TRBJ1-1; D unresolved. From germline, CDR1 is SGHTA and CDR2 FQGTGA. The CDR3 covers 13 residues. Trimming removed 6 bases at V and 1 base at J, with 9 bases between.

Notes on this clone: Because the CDR3's place on the DNA is in doubt, the DNA is left out and the CDR3 is given as listed by TCRdb. This chain uses TRBV6-4 with TRBJ2-2; the D segment call TRBD2 is taken from the table without a DNA check. Per the germline V gene, CDR1 is MRHNA and CDR2 is SNTAGT. The CDR3 sequence runs 20 residues, both termini included. CDR3 residues: CASSRTALRCQPGLPGSCFF.

J is TRBJ2-2 and V is TRBV29-1; TRBD2 agrees at 10 bases. CDR1 is SQVTM and CDR2 is ANQGSEA in the germline V gene. The CDR3 is 15 amino acids. After removal of 4 bases from V and 7 bases from J, the junction contained 9 bases not matched to a gene. The CDR3 nucleotides are TGCAGCGTTGGATTGCTAGCGGGAGACTTCGGGGAGCTGTTTTTT. Translated, it gives CSVGLLAGDFGELFF.